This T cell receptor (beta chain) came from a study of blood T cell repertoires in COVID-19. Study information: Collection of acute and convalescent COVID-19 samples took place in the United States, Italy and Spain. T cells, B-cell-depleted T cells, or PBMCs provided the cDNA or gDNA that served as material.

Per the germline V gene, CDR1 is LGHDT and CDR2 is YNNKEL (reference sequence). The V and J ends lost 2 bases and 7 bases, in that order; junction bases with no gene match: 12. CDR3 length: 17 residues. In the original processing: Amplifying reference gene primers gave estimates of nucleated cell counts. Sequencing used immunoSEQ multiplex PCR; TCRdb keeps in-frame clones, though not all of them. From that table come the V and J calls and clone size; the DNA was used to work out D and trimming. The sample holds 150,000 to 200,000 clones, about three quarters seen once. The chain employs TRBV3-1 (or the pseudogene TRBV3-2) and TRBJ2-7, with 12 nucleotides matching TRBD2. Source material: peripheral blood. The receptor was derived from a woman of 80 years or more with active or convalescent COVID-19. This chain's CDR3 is CASSQLHRTSGVSEQYF. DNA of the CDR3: TGTGCCAGCAGCCAACTACATCGGACTAGCGGGGTGAGTGAGCAGTACTTC.